Below, 19 T cell receptor beta chains from the same sample are listed, as sequenced in a study of shared clonotypes between healthy human individuals. Some clones are missing from TCRdb's copy, which holds only in-frame ones; the method was immunoSEQ multiplex PCR. The sample has a few hundred thousand clones; around 97% are singletons. The sequencing sample was made of naive CD4+ T cells sorted from blood. Subset of the sample: CD45RA+ positively selected. The receptors stem from a woman younger than 45 in good health.

The V gene is TRBV4-2, the J gene TRBJ2-1, with D possibly matching TRBD2 (6 bases). The V gene's germline CDR1 is LGHNA and CDR2 YNFKEQ. CDR3 length: 15 residues. V was trimmed by 0 bases and J by 4 bases, leaving 10 bases between them. The CDR3 region has the DNA TGTGCCAGCAGCCAAGATATAGCGGAGTACAATGAGCAGTTCTTC. This sequence encodes CASSQDIAEYNEQFF.

This chain uses TRBV11-2 with TRBJ2-7; D may be TRBD2 (6 bases). The CDR3 contains 14 residues. Germline assignment: CDR1 SGHAT and CDR2 FQNNGV. V dropped 5 bases and J dropped 2 bases, with 13 bases sitting between them. CDR3 in DNA: TGTGCCAGCAGCGTTAGCGGTACAACCTACGAGCAGTACTTC. Translation: CASSVSGTTYEQYF.

The chain combines TRBV12-5 with TRBJ2-5, with 7 positions matching TRBD2. With 1 base clipped from V and 5 bases from J, the junction kept 4 bases outside the gene matches. The CDR3 is made up of 14 amino acids. Germline V CDR1 and CDR2: LGHNT, FRNRAP. In nucleotides, the CDR3 is TGTGCTAGTGGTTTGGACGGGAGGATCGAGACCCAGTACTTC. It codes for CASGLDGRIETQYF.

This clone appeared once. The gene calls are TRBV15 and TRBJ1-4; D remains unclear. CDR1 and CDR2 from the germline V gene are LNHNV and YYDKDF (reference sequence). V was trimmed by 5 bases and J by 0 bases, leaving 10 bases between them. There are 15 residues in the CDR3. In DNA form, the CDR3 reads TGTGCCACCAGCGGCCAAAGAGCAACTAATGAAAAACTGTTTTTT. Translating it yields CATSGQRATNEKLFF. The whole variable domain, filled in from reference TRBV15 and TRBJ1-4, reads DAMVIQNPRYQVTQFGKPVTLSCSQTLNHNVMYWYQQKSSQAPKLLFHYYDKDFNNEADTPDNFQSRRPNTSFCFLDIRSPGLGDTAMYLCATSGQRATNEKLFFGSGTQLSVL.

The chain is built from TRBV27 and TRBJ1-1, with D possibly being TRBD1 (6 bases). Germline V CDR1 and CDR2: MNHEY, SMNVEV (reference sequence). V was cut by 6 bases and J by 4 bases, with 18 bases left in between. The CDR3 is 15 amino acids. CDR3 bases: TGTGCCAGCAGAAAATTGCAGGGAGGGGGCACTGAAGCTTTCTTT. It translates to CASRKLQGGGTEAFF.

This clone was seen a handful of times. The V and J genes are TRBV7-9 and TRBJ1-1; 7 nucleotides align to TRBD1. This CDR3 contains 11 residues. CDR1 and CDR2 (germline): SEHNR, FQNEAQ (reference sequence). V lost 7 bases, J lost 8 bases, and 4 bases stayed unmatched. CDR3 in DNA: TGTGCCAGCACCCGACAGGGCGAAGCTTTCTTT. Protein product: CASTRQGEAFF.

This chain connects TRBV27 to TRBJ2-7; 9 bases match TRBD1. CDR1 and CDR2 (germline): MNHEY, SMNVEV (reference sequence). This CDR3 contains 14 residues. The V and J ends lost 2 bases and 3 bases, in that order; junction bases with no gene match: 2. CDR3 nucleotide sequence: TGTGCCAGCAGTTTAACAGGGGGCATCTACGAGCAGTACTTC. The encoded protein is CASSLTGGIYEQYF.

This chain links TRBV30 with TRBJ2-5; 8 bases are a match to TRBD2. After removal of 7 bases from V and 3 bases from J, the junction contained 19 bases not matched to a gene. Germline assignment: CDR1 GTSNPN and CDR2 SVGIG (reference sequence). This CDR3 contains 17 residues. The CDR3, as DNA: TGTGCCTCAAAACGGGCGCGAATACTAGCGGAAAAAGAGACCCAGTACTTC. Translated, it gives CASKRARILAEKETQYF.

The genes are TRBV9 and TRBJ2-2, with a tentative D call TRBD2 (5 bases). The CDR3 covers 15 residues. Germline assignment: CDR1 SGDLS and CDR2 YYNGEE. Deletions cut 0 bases from V and 7 bases from J, with 13 bases between. This chain's CDR3 is CASSVGQSGHGELFF. Here the CDR3 DNA reads TGTGCCAGCAGCGTAGGGCAAAGCGGTCACGGGGAGCTGTTTTTT.

This clone showed up just once. The chain is built from TRBV4-1 and TRBJ1-2, with D hard to call. This CDR3 has 15 residues. Germline V CDR1 and CDR2: MGHRA, YSYEKL. V gave up 3 bases and J gave up 0 bases, with 11 bases separating them. CDR3 sequence (DNA): TGCGCCAGCAGCCATCTGGACCCATCTAACTATGGCTACACCTTC. Its translation: CASSHLDPSNYGYTF.

The rearrangement uses TRBV5-1 and TRBJ1-2; 8 bases map to TRBD1. Per the germline V gene, CDR1 is SGHRS and CDR2 is YFSETQ. The CDR3 has 14 amino acids. J lost 4 bases, V lost 4 bases, and 6 bases had no gene match. The CDR3 protein is CASSALQGGYGYTF. In DNA, the CDR3 is TGCGCCAGCAGCGCATTACAGGGGGGCTATGGCTACACCTTC.

This clone came up once. The sample has other DNA sequences that encode this CDR3 too. The rearrangement uses TRBV20-1 and TRBJ2-7; D is unresolved. Trimming cost V 3 bases and J 3 bases, with 6 bases left between them. The CDR3 is 11 residues long. Germline CDR1 reads DFQATT; CDR2 reads SNEGSKA (reference sequence). CDR3: CSARNSYEQYF. In DNA, the CDR3 is TGCAGTGCTAGGAACAGCTACGAGCAGTACTTC.

This chain connects TRBV7-2 to TRBJ1-1, with 11 nucleotides matching TRBD1. The CDR3 is made up of 15 amino acids. Per the germline V gene, CDR1 is SGHTA and CDR2 is FQGNSA. Trimming removed 1 base from V and 6 bases from J; junction bases left unmatched: 4. The CDR3 nucleotides read TGTGCCAGCAGCTTAGAAGGACAGGGGGCGTCTGAAGCTTTCTTT. It translates to CASSLEGQGASEAFF.

This rearrangement joins TRBV6-1 to TRBJ1-5; D gene uncertain. The CDR3 sequence is 18 residues long. CDR1 and CDR2 (germline): MNHNS, SASEGT. Trimming left V 0 bases short and J 1 base short, with 16 bases between. CDR3 DNA: TGTGCCAGCAGTGAAGCGGGGAAGAGTCCACAAAGCAATCAGCCCCAGCATTTT. Translation gives CASSEAGKSPQSNQPQHF.

This chain links TRBV13 with TRBJ2-7, with D unresolved. The CDR3 sequence is 13 residues long. Trimming removed 6 bases at V and 6 bases at J, with 15 bases between. Germline lookup yields CDR1 PRHDT and CDR2 FYEKMQ (reference sequence). The CDR3 DNA reads as TGTGCCAGCAGGAAGAGCCTCCGATCCGAGCAGTACTTC. Translated, it gives CASRKSLRSEQYF.

In this sample, this clone turned up once. The chain carries TRBV7-9 and TRBJ1-2, with TRBD1 matching over 8 bases. The trim removed 7 bases at V and 7 bases at J, leaving 14 bases unmatched. CDR1 is SEHNR, CDR2 FQNEAQ, per germline (reference sequence). The length of the CDR3 is 15 residues. CDR3 sequence reads: CASIPGTGREVGYTF. The CDR3 nucleotides read TGTGCCAGCATCCCCGGGACAGGCCGTGAGGTTGGCTACACCTTC.

V usage is TRBV7-2 and J usage is TRBJ2-3; D could derive from TRBD1 or TRBD2 (6 bases each). This CDR3 is built from 14 residues. From germline, CDR1 is SGHTA and CDR2 FQGNSA. V lost 6 bases to trimming and J lost 0 bases, with 10 bases between them. The CDR3 nucleotides are TGTGCCAGCAGGAGGGGGGAAAGCACAGATACGCAGTATTTT. It translates to CASRRGESTDTQYF.

The chain joins TRBV28 to TRBJ2-3; D is undetermined. From germline, CDR1 is MDHEN and CDR2 SYDVKM. The V end was cut by 4 bases, the J end by 6 bases, with 8 bases between. This CDR3 comprises 12 residues. CDR3 in amino acids: CASSSITDTQYF. The CDR3 nucleotides are TGTGCCAGCAGTTCCATAACTGATACGCAGTATTTT. Combining the CDR3 with reference TRBV28 and TRBJ2-3 gives the whole variable domain DVKVTQSSRYLVKRTGEKVFLECVQDMDHENMFWYRQDPGLGLRLIYFSYDVKMKEKGDIPEGYSVSREKKERFSLILESASTNQTSMYLCASSSITDTQYFGPGTRLTVL.

This clone was recorded once. The chain couples TRBV11-2 to TRBJ1-3; 8 nucleotides agree with TRBD1. Trimming took 5 bases from V and 0 from J; bases not matched to a gene: 3. This CDR3 is built from 15 residues. Germline V gene lookup returns CDR1 SGHAT and CDR2 FQNNGV. The CDR3 is CASSLGQGSGNTIYF. The CDR3 region has the DNA TGTGCCAGCAGCCTCGGACAGGGCTCTGGAAACACCATATATTTT.